Below, one TCR beta chain is given with its context. What it binds is unknown. These data originate in a study of response to subunit inactivated influenza vaccine. General study results and limits: Each seasonal influenza vaccination recruits few new T cells, the authors suggested.

One entry per CDR3 protein results from TCRdb running MiXCR on the RT-PCR reads. In the table there are roughly 780,000 distinct CDR3 sequences, about 18% of which are singletons. CDR3 length equals 10 residues. CDR1 and CDR2 (germline): SQVTM, ANQGSEA. V lost 5 bases to trimming and J lost 2 bases, with 3 bases between them. This TCR derives from a man in his fifties who received an inactivated influenza vaccine. V is TRBV29-1 and J is TRBJ1-2; unclear D gene. Sequencing used PBMCs from blood, obtained 5 to 6 days after vaccination. CDR3 sequence reads: CSVLNYGYTF. The CDR3 nucleotides read TGCAGCGTTTTAAACTATGGCTACACCTTC. The whole variable domain, remainder taken from reference TRBV29-1 and TRBJ1-2, is SAVISQKPSRDICQRGTSLTIQCQVDSQVTMMFWYRQQPGQSLTLIATANQGSEATYESGFVIDKFPISRPNLTFSTLTVSNMSPEDSSIYLCSVLNYGYTFGSGTRLTVV.